These 10 T cell receptor beta chains originate from one sample sequenced in a study of OX40 agonist ivuxolimab in advanced cancers. Preparation of the library involved the immunoSEQ multiplex PCR assay. This is the immuneACCESS table as TCRdb keeps it, with only in-frame sequences that have V and J called. A part of the clones is gone; compared with another copy, unresolved V genes explain less than half, and the rest is unexplained. This sample holds 75,000 to 100,000 clones; 65% to 90% were observed only once. Under 2.5% of the sample is in the top ten clones. The sequences come from CD4+ or CD8+ T cells sorted from blood, collected in a trial of the OX40 agonist ivuxolimab. The source of these receptors is an adult with an advanced solid tumor such as melanoma, head and neck, liver or kidney cancer.

J is TRBJ2-5 and V is TRBV7-9; 8 bases are a match to TRBD2. The CDR3 is 12 residues long. The trim removed 11 bases at V and 2 bases at J, leaving 4 bases unmatched. Germline loops: CDR1 SEHNR, CDR2 FQNEAQ (reference sequence). For the CDR3, the DNA is TGTGCCTTCACTAGCGGACAAGAGACCCAGTACTTC. It specifies CAFTSGQETQYF.

V usage is TRBV6-1 and J usage is TRBJ2-6; D is unresolved. Germline V lookup: CDR1 MNHNS, CDR2 SASEGT. The CDR3 is 14 amino acids. The V end lost 6 bases, the J end lost 0 bases, and 6 bases lay between the germline ends. CDR3 coding DNA: TGTGCCAGCAGGATCGGCTCTGGGGCCAACGTCCTGACTTTC. Amino acids: CASRIGSGANVLTF.

The chain joins TRBV10-2 to TRBJ1-5; D ambiguous. Trimming took 0 bases from V and 5 from J, leaving 8 bases between them. The germline CDR1 and CDR2 sequences are WSHSY and SAAADI. The CDR3 totals 14 residues. For the CDR3, the DNA is TGCGCCAGCAGTGAGTCCCACTTAGATCAGCCCCAGCATTTT. This gives the protein CASSESHLDQPQHF.

This chain links TRBV27 with TRBJ2-5; D is perhaps TRBD2 (5 bases). The CDR3 loop spans 13 amino acids. The germline V gene has CDR1 MNHEY and CDR2 SMNVEV (reference sequence). Trimming took 6 bases from V and 5 from J, leaving 13 bases between them. The CDR3 reads CASRRGRAETQYF. In DNA, the CDR3 is TGTGCCAGCAGGCGCGGGCGTGCGGAGACCCAGTACTTC.

The rearrangement joins TRBV5-4 to TRBJ2-7; 11 nucleotides align to TRBD2. The CDR3 extends over 15 amino acids. V trimming: 4 bases; J trimming: 4 bases; junction bases outside the gene matches: 7. Germline V gene sequence: CDR1 SGHNT, CDR2 YYREEE (reference sequence). CDR3 region: CASSQPGLAEYEQYF. The CDR3 nucleotides read TGTGCCAGCAGCCAACCGGGACTAGCGGAATACGAGCAGTACTTC.

This clone was observed a handful of times. This rearrangement joins TRBV27 to TRBJ2-7; D could derive from TRBD1 or TRBD2 (6 bases each). Germline V gene data show CDR1 as MNHEY and CDR2 as SMNVEV (reference sequence). There are 16 residues in the CDR3. V gave up 8 bases and J gave up 3 bases, with 23 bases separating them. CDR3 sequence reads: CASSGYGRGTFYEQYF. Written as DNA, the CDR3 is TGTGCCAGCTCAGGCTACGGACGCGGGACATTCTACGAGCAGTACTTC.

The rearrangement uses TRBV30 and TRBJ1-2, with 8 nucleotides matching TRBD1. Trimming took 3 bases from V and 7 from J; bases not matched to a gene: 7. Germline CDR1 is GTSNPN and CDR2 is SVGIG (reference sequence). The CDR3 consists of 13 residues. CDR3 nucleotide sequence: TGTGCCTGGAGCGGTCAGGGGGCCGGTGGCTACACCTTC. It codes for CAWSGQGAGGYTF.

The V and J genes are TRBV7-2 and TRBJ1-6, with 9 bases that match TRBD1. The CDR3 length is 15 residues. V was pared by 1 base and J by 7 bases, with 2 bases of the junction left unmatched. Per the germline V gene, CDR1 is SGHTA and CDR2 is FQGNSA. This chain's CDR3 is CASSLDGTGNSPLHF. The CDR3 bases are TGTGCCAGCAGCTTAGATGGGACAGGGAATTCACCCCTCCACTTT.

This chain joins TRBV21-1 and TRBJ1-5; TRBD1 is taken as the D call from the table, unchecked against the DNA. TRBV21-1 has pseudogene status. CDR3 length equals 16 residues. The CDR3 coding sequence is TGTGCCAGCAGCACGACAGGGTTAAATAGCAATCAGCCCCAGCATTTT. Protein product: CASSTTGLNSNQPQHF.

The chain recombines TRBV7-9 with TRBJ1-3, with D maybe TRBD1 (5 bases). V lost 3 bases and J 0 bases, leaving 15 bases between the germline ends. The CDR3 contains 17 residues. Germline assignment: CDR1 SEHNR and CDR2 FQNEAQ (reference sequence). The CDR3 nucleotides read TGTGCCAGCAGCTTGGGGCAGGGATCGAGCTCTGGAAACACCATATATTTT. As protein: CASSLGQGSSSGNTIYF.